The rows below give T cell receptor beta chains drawn from one sample of a study of T cell changes during pregnancy in multiple sclerosis. TCRdb keeps only in-frame clones here, not all; method: immunoSEQ multiplex PCR. The sample has 40,000 to 60,000 clones, around 90% seen once. Sequencing was performed on CD8+ T cells from peripheral blood mononuclear cells, taken in the second trimester of pregnancy. The receptors were sampled from a female donor with multiple sclerosis, enrolled in a pregnancy study. CDR3s include the opening cysteine and the closing phenylalanine or tryptophan. Fields, in order: clone size, D gene, V gene, J gene, CDR3 DNA, CDR3 protein. The D gene is left open where the match is weak. Size values are once, few and many counts, or a class for expanded clones, and some rows have none.

>.|TRBD1|TRBV7-6|TRBJ1-1
TGTGCCAGCAGCTTGACAGGGCCGGACACTGAAGCTTTCTTT
CASSLTGPDTEAFF
>.|.|TRBV4-3|TRBJ1-2
TGCGCCAGCAGCCAAGCTTCCCCGACCATCCACCGGGGAGCTAACTATGGCTACACCTTC
CASSQASPTIHRGANYGYTF
>.|TRBD1|TRBV9|TRBJ1-5
TGTGCCAGCAGCGCAGGACAGGGGAGCAATCAGCCCCAGCATTTT
CASSAGQGSNQPQHF
>.|.|TRBV27|TRBJ1-2
TGTGCCAGCAGTCCCCGCGGGCCCGCCTATGGCTACACCTTC
CASSPRGPAYGYTF
>.|.|TRBV7-6|TRBJ1-1
TGTGCCAGCAGCTCCCGGGCGGGGGGGAACACTGAAGCTTTCTTT
CASSSRAGGNTEAFF
>.|.|TRBV4-3|TRBJ1-1
TGCGCCAGCAGCCAAGTTAGGGGTACTGAAGCTTTCTTT
CASSQVRGTEAFF
>.|TRBD1|TRBV7-3|TRBJ1-1
TGTGCCAGCAGCCTGACAGGGGGCACTGAAGCTTTCTTT
CASSLTGGTEAFF
>.|TRBD1|TRBV4-1|TRBJ2-7
TGCGCCAGCAGCCATCTCCAGGGGACAGGGGAGGTCTCCTACGAGCAGTACTTC
CASSHLQGTGEVSYEQYF
>medium-sized|.|TRBV4-2|TRBJ1-6
TGTGCCAGCAGCCAAGAGAGCACGGGGGGTGGCTATAATTCACCCCTCCACTTT
CASSQESTGGGYNSPLHF
>.|TRBD2|TRBV9|TRBJ2-2
TGTGCCAGCAGCGCCCTAGCGGGGGGGTTCAACACCGGGGAGCTGTTTTTT
CASSALAGGFNTGELFF
>.|.|TRBV19|TRBJ1-3
TGTGCCAGTAGGACTACGGGGATCTCTGGAAACACCATATATTTT
CASRTTGISGNTIYF
>.|TRBD1|TRBV6-5|TRBJ1-1
TGTGCCAGCAGTTACTCATTGGACAGGTTAACCACTGAAGCTTTCTTT
CASSYSLDRLTTEAFF
>.|.|TRBV13|TRBJ1-3
TGTGCCAGCAGCTCCTACTCTCCCCTATGGACACCTGGAAACACCATATATTTT
CASSSYSPLWTPGNTIYF
>.|.|TRBV18|TRBJ1-2
TGTGCCAGCTCACCACCGAACCCAGGGGTTATCTATGGCTACACCTTC
CASSPPNPGVIYGYTF
>.|TRBD1|TRBV5-4|TRBJ2-5
TGTGCCAGCAGCTTAAACTTCAGGGGGTCAGTCCAAGAGACCCAGTACTTC
CASSLNFRGSVQETQYF
>.|.|TRBV10-3|TRBJ2-3
TGTGCCGTCGCCGGGTCAAGAGGGGATACGCAGTATTTT
CAVAGSRGDTQYF
>.|.|TRBV4-3|TRBJ1-1
TGCGCCAGCAGCCAAGATTGGGGCCTTACAACTGAAGCTTTCTTT
CASSQDWGLTTEAFF
>.|TRBD1|TRBV7-9|TRBJ1-4
TGTGCCAGCAGCCCCCGAAAGGGGGCAGCTAATGAAAAACTGTTTTTT
CASSPRKGAANEKLFF
>once|.|TRBV4-1|TRBJ1-2
TGCGCCAGCAGCCAAGCGGCAGGGTCCGACTATGGCTACACCTTC
CASSQAAGSDYGYTF
>few|.|TRBV10-3|TRBJ1-1
TGTGCCATCGCGACTGGCCCTGAAGCTTTCTTT
CAIATGPEAFF
>once|.|TRBV11-2|TRBJ1-4
TGTGCCAGCAGCTTTCCGGGGGTGACTGAAAAACTGTTTTTT
CASSFPGVTEKLFF
>once|TRBD1|TRBV4-3|TRBJ2-3
TGCGCCAGCAGCCAAGATGGGCAGGGGGGCACAGATACGCAGTATTTT
CASSQDGQGGTDTQYF
>.|.|TRBV9|TRBJ1-2
TGTGCCAGCAGCACCAGCGGGAGTAGGACTAACTATGGCTACACCTTC
CASSTSGSRTNYGYTF
>.|.|TRBV7-3|TRBJ2-1
TGTGCCAGCAGCTACAGGAGCAATGAGCAGTTCTTC
CASSYRSNEQFF
>.|TRBD1|TRBV15|TRBJ2-7
TGTGCCACCAGCAGACAACAGGGGTCCTCCTACGAGCAGTACTTC
CATSRQQGSSYEQYF
>.|.|TRBV27|TRBJ1-1
TGTGCCAGCAGTTTAATTTTGGACTCTGAAGCTTTCTTT
CASSLILDSEAFF
>.|.|TRBV6-4|TRBJ2-3
TGTGCCAGCGCGGAGTATAGCACAGATACGCAGTATTTT
CASAEYSTDTQYF
>.|.|TRBV7-2|TRBJ1-2
TGTGCCAGCAGCTTTTACAGGAGCCTCGACTATGGCTACACCTTC
CASSFYRSLDYGYTF
>.|TRBD2|TRBV6-6|TRBJ2-2
TGTGCCAGCAGTTATTCTAGCGGGGGGTTCACCGGGGAGCTGTTTTTT
CASSYSSGGFTGELFF
>medium-sized|TRBD1|TRBV19|TRBJ1-1
TGTGCCAGTATTTGGACAGGGGGGAACACTGAAGCTTTCTTT
CASIWTGGNTEAFF
>.|.|TRBV25-1|TRBJ1-1
TGTGCCAGCAGTGAATTTGACTTTAGTGAAGCTTTCTTT
CASSEFDFSEAFF
>few|TRBD2|TRBV27|TRBJ2-7
TGTGCCAGCAGTACACCGCTGAGCGGGGACCCCACCTACGAGCAGTACTTC
CASSTPLSGDPTYEQYF
>.|.|TRBV6-1|TRBJ2-3
TGTGCCAGCTGTATCAGGGTTAGTAGCACAGATACGCAGTATTTT
CASCIRVSSTDTQYF
>.|.|TRBV7-9|TRBJ2-1
TGTGCCAGCAGCTTAGCAGGGGCAGAGCAGTTCTTC
CASSLAGAEQFF